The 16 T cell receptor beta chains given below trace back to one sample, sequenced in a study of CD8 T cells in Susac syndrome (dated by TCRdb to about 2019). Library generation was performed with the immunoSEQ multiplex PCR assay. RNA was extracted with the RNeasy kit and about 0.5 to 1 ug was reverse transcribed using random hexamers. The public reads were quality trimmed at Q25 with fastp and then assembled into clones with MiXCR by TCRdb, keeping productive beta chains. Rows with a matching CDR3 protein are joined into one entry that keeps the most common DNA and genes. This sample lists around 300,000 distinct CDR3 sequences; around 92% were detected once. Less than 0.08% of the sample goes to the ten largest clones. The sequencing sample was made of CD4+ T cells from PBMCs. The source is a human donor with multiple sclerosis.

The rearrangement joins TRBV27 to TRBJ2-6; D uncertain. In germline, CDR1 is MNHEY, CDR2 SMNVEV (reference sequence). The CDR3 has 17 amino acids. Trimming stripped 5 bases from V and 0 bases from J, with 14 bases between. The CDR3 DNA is TGTGCCAGCAGTATCCCCTCCGGCCGCTCTGGGGCCAACGTCCTGACTTTC. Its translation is CASSIPSGRSGANVLTF.

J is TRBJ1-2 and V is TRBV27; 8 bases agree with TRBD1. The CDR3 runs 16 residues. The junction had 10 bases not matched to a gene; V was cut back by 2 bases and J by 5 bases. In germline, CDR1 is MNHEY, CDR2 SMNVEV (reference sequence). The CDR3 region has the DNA TGTGCCAGCAGTTTACGCGAGGGACAGGCTCCGTATGGCTACACCTTC. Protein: CASSLREGQAPYGYTF.

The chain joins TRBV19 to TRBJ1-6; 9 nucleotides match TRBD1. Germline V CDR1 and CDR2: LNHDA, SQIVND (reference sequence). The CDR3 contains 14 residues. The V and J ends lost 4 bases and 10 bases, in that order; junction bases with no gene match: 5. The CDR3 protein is CASSTRDRESPLHF. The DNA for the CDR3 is TGTGCCAGTAGTACCCGGGACAGGGAGTCACCCCTCCACTTT.

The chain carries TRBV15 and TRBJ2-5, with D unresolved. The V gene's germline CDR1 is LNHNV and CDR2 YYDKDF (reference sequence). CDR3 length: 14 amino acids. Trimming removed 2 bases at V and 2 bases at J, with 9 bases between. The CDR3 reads CATSRRTVQETQYF. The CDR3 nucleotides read TGTGCCACCAGCAGACGTACAGTTCAAGAGACCCAGTACTTC.

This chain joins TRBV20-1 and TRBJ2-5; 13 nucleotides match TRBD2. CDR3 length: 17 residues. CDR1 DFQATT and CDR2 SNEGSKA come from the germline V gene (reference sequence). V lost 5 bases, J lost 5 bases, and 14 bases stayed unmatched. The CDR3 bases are TGCAGTGCTGAATCTCCGGGGACTAGCGGGATAGGGGAGACCCAGTACTTC. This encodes CSAESPGTSGIGETQYF.

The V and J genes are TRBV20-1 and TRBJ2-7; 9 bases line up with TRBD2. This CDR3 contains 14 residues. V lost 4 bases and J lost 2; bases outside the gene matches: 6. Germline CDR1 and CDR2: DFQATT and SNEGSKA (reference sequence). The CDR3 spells CSATPSGATYEQYF. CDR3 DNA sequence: TGCAGTGCTACGCCTAGCGGGGCAACCTACGAGCAGTACTTC.

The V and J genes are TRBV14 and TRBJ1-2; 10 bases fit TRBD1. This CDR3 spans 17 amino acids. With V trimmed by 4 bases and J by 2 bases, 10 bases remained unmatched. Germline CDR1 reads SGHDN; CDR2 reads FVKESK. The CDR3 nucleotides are TGTGCCAGCAGCCCACAGGGACAGGGGAAGAGGAACTATGGCTACACCTTC. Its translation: CASSPQGQGKRNYGYTF.

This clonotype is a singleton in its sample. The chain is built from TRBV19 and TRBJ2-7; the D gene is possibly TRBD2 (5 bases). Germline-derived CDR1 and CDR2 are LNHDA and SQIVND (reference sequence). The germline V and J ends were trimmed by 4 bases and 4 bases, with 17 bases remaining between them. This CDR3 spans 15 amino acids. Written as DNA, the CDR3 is TGTGCCAGTAGTACCAGCCTCATCGGAGGTTACGAGCAGTACTTC. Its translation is CASSTSLIGGYEQYF.

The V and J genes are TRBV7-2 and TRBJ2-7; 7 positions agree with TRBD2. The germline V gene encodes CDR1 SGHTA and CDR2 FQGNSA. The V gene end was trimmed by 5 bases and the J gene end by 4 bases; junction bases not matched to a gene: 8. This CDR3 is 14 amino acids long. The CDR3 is CASSPTAGGYEQYF. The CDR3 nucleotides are TGTGCCAGCAGCCCCACCGCCGGGGGGTACGAGCAGTACTTC.

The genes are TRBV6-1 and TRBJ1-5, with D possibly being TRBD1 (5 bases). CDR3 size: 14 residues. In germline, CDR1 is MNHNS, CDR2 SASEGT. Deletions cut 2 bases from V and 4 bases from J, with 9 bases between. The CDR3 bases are TGTGCCAGCAGTGAATACAGGTTGAATCAGCCCCAGCATTTT. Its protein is CASSEYRLNQPQHF.

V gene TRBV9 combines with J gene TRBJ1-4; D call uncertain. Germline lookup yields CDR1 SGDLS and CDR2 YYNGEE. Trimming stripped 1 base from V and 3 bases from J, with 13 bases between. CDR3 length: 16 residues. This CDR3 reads CASSVSYGQPNEKLFF. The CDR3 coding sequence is TGTGCCAGCAGCGTAAGCTATGGGCAGCCTAATGAAAAACTGTTTTTT. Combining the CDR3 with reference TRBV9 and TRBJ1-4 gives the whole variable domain DSGVTQTPKHLITATGQRVTLRCSPRSGDLSVYWYQQSLDQGLQFLIQYYNGEERAKGNILERFSAQQFPDLHSELNLSSLELGDSALYFCASSVSYGQPNEKLFFGSGTQLSVL.

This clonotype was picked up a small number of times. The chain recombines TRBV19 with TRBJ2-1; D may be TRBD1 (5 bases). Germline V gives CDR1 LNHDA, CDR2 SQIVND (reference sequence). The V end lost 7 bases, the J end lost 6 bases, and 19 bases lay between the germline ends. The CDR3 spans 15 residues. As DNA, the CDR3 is TGTGCCAGTACGGATACAGGAAGAGGTTCCAATGAGCAGTTCTTC. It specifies CASTDTGRGSNEQFF.

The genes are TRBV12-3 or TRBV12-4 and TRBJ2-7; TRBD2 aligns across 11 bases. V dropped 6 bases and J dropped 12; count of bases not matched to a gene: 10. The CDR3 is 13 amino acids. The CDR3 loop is CASSLTGLAAVYF. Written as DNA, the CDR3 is TGTGCCAGCAGCCTAACGGGACTAGCGGCAGTGTACTTC.

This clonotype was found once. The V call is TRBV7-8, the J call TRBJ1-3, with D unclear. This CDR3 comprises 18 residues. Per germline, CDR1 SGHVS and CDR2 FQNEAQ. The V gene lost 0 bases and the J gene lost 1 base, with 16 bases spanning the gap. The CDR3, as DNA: TGTGCCAGCAGCTTAGCGAGGGTGGCCGGACGGTCTGGAAACACCATATATTTT. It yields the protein CASSLARVAGRSGNTIYF.

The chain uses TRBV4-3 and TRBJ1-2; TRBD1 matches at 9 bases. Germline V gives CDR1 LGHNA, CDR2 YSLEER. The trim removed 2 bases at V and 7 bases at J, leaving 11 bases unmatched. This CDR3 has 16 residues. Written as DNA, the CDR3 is TGCGCCAGCAGCCAACTTCTGGACAGGGGCTTCGGTGGCTACACCTTC. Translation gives CASSQLLDRGFGGYTF.

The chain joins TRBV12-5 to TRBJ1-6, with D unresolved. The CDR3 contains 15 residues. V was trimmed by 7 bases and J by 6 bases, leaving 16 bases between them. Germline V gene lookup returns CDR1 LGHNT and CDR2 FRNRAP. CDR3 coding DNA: TGTGCTAGTGCGCCGCCGTTGGACGCTAATTCACCCCTCCACTTT. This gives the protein CASAPPLDANSPLHF.